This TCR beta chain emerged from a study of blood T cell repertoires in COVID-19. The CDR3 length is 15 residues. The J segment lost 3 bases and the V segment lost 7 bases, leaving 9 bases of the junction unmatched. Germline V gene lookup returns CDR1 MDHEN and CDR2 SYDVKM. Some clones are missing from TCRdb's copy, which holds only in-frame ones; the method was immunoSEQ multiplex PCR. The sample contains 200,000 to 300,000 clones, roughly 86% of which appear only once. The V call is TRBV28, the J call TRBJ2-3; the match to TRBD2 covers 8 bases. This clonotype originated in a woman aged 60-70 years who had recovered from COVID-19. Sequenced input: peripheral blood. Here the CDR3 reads CASNGSGGRTDTQYF. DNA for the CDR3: TGTGCCAGCAATGGTTCGGGCGGGAGGACAGATACGCAGTATTTT.